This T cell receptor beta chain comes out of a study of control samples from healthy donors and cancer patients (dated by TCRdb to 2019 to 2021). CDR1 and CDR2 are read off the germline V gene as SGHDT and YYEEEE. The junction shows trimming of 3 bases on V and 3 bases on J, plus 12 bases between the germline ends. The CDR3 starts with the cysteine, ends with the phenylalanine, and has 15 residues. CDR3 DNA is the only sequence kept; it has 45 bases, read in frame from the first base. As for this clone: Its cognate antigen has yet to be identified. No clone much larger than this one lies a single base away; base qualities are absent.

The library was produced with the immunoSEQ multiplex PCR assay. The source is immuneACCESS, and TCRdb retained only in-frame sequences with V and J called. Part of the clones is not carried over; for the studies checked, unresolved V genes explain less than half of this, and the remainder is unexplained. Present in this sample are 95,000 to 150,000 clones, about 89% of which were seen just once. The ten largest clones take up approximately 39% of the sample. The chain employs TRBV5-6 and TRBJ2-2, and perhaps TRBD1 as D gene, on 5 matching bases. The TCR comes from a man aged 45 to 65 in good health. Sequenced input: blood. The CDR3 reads CASSSGYGDTGELFF. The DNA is TGTGCCAGCAGCTCAGGGTATGGGGACACCGGGGAGCTGTTTTTT. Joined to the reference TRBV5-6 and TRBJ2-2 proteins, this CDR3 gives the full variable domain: DAGVTQSPTHLIKTRGQQVTLRCSPKSGHDTVSWYQQALGQGPQFIFQYYEEEERQRGNFPDRFSGHQFPNYSSELNVNALLLGDSALYLCASSSGYGDTGELFFGEGSRLTVL.